These T cell receptor beta chains were read from a single sample in a study of blood T cell repertoires in COVID-19. Sequenced by immunoSEQ multiplex PCR; TCRdb stores in-frame clones only, minus some. Found here are 210,000 or so clones, around 82% of them singletons; the top ten hold 9.5% to 15%. Input material: peripheral blood. These receptors all stem from a woman aged 40 to 55 with acute or convalescent COVID-19. Both conserved end residues are part of each CDR3. The order of the fields is clone size, V gene, D gene, J gene, CDR3 DNA, CDR3 protein. The D gene is left open where the match is weak. A row's size may be missing; if present it is once, few, many or a size class.

clone size: once; V gene: TRBV18; D gene: NA; J gene: TRBJ2-2; CDR3 DNA: TGTGCCAGCTCACTTAGCACCGGGGAGCTGTTTTTT; CDR3 protein: CASSLSTGELFF
clone size: NA; V gene: TRBV2; D gene: TRBD2; J gene: TRBJ2-3; CDR3 DNA: TGTGCCAGCAGTAGACTAGCGGGGGCCTCTAGCACAGATACGCAGTATTTT; CDR3 protein: CASSRLAGASSTDTQYF
clone size: NA; V gene: TRBV10-2; D gene: NA; J gene: TRBJ2-3; CDR3 DNA: TGCGCCAGCAGTGAAGGGGTCAGCACAGATACGCAGTATTTT; CDR3 protein: CASSEGVSTDTQYF
clone size: NA; V gene: TRBV28; D gene: NA; J gene: TRBJ1-2; CDR3 DNA: TGTGCCAGCAGCTCCCTCTATGGCTACACCTTC; CDR3 protein: CASSSLYGYTF
clone size: NA; V gene: TRBV21-1; D gene: NA; J gene: TRBJ2-7; CDR3 DNA: TGTGCCAGCAGCAAAGGTCCAGGGAGGGTCTACGAGCAGTACTTC; CDR3 protein: CASSKGPGRVYEQYF
clone size: few; V gene: TRBV6-5; D gene: NA; J gene: TRBJ1-5; CDR3 DNA: TGTGCCAGCAGCTCCGGGATCAATCAGCCCCAGCATTTT; CDR3 protein: CASSSGINQPQHF
clone size: NA; V gene: TRBV3-1/TRBV3-2; D gene: NA; J gene: TRBJ1-5; CDR3 DNA: TGTGCCAGCAGCCAGATAGGGGGGGCGGATCAGCCCCAGCATTTT; CDR3 protein: CASSQIGGADQPQHF
clone size: NA; V gene: TRBV9; D gene: TRBD2; J gene: TRBJ2-3; CDR3 DNA: TGTGCCAGCAGCCAGGGACTAACCACAGATACGCAGTATTTT; CDR3 protein: CASSQGLTTDTQYF
clone size: NA; V gene: TRBV24-1; D gene: NA; J gene: TRBJ2-7; CDR3 DNA: TGTGCCACCAGTGATTCTGACCGACAGTCCGAGCAGTACTTC; CDR3 protein: CATSDSDRQSEQYF
clone size: NA; V gene: TRBV18; D gene: NA; J gene: TRBJ2-7; CDR3 DNA: TGTGCCAGCCGGGTTCCACCCTCCTACGAGCAGTACTTC; CDR3 protein: CASRVPPSYEQYF
clone size: NA; V gene: TRBV2; D gene: NA; J gene: TRBJ1-5; CDR3 DNA: TGTGCCAGCAGACAGGGCCCAAATAGCAATCAGCCCCAGCATTTT; CDR3 protein: CASRQGPNSNQPQHF
clone size: NA; V gene: TRBV14; D gene: TRBD2; J gene: TRBJ2-5; CDR3 DNA: TGTGCCAGCAGCCAAGGGGCGGGGGGCCAAGAGACCCAGTACTTC; CDR3 protein: CASSQGAGGQETQYF
clone size: NA; V gene: TRBV7-2; D gene: NA; J gene: TRBJ1-6; CDR3 DNA: TGTGCCAGCAGCTTCTGGACCGGGAGGGATTATATCTCACCCCTCCACTTT; CDR3 protein: CASSFWTGRDYISPLHF
clone size: NA; V gene: TRBV3-1/TRBV3-2; D gene: TRBD1; J gene: TRBJ1-5; CDR3 DNA: TGTGCCAGCAGCCAGGGATGGGGACAGGGGAGCAATCAGCCCCAGCATTTT; CDR3 protein: CASSQGWGQGSNQPQHF
clone size: NA; V gene: TRBV30; D gene: NA; J gene: TRBJ2-7; CDR3 DNA: TGTGCCTGGAATCAGCAGGGATCCTACGAGCAGTACTTC; CDR3 protein: CAWNQQGSYEQYF
clone size: NA; V gene: TRBV3-1/TRBV3-2; D gene: NA; J gene: TRBJ2-7; CDR3 DNA: TGTGCCAGCAGCCAAGATCTAACCCAAGCCTCCTACGAGCAGTACTTC; CDR3 protein: CASSQDLTQASYEQYF
clone size: NA; V gene: TRBV2; D gene: TRBD2; J gene: TRBJ2-2; CDR3 DNA: TGTGCCAGCAGAGGCCTTGGGCGGGGGGGGACCGGGGAGCTGTTTTTT; CDR3 protein: CASRGLGRGGTGELFF
clone size: NA; V gene: TRBV24-1; D gene: TRBD2; J gene: TRBJ2-2; CDR3 DNA: TGTGCCACCAGTGATGGACTAGCGGGCTACACCGGGGAGCTGTTTTTT; CDR3 protein: CATSDGLAGYTGELFF
clone size: NA; V gene: TRBV23-1; D gene: TRBD1; J gene: TRBJ1-3; CDR3 DNA: TGCGCCAGCACCACAGGGGAGTCTGGAAACACCATATATTTT; CDR3 protein: CASTTGESGNTIYF
clone size: NA; V gene: TRBV6-6; D gene: TRBD1; J gene: TRBJ1-2; CDR3 DNA: TGTGCCAGCAGCTCCGGACAGGGTGATGGCTACACCTTC; CDR3 protein: CASSSGQGDGYTF
clone size: NA; V gene: TRBV27; D gene: NA; J gene: TRBJ1-2; CDR3 DNA: TGTGCCAGCAGTACAAGGGAGAACTATGGCTACACCTTC; CDR3 protein: CASSTRENYGYTF
clone size: NA; V gene: TRBV12-5; D gene: TRBD2; J gene: TRBJ2-3; CDR3 DNA: TGTACTAGTGGGCAAGCTTCTAGCGGGTCAGGGGCAGATACGCAGTATTTT; CDR3 protein: CTSGQASSGSGADTQYF
clone size: NA; V gene: TRBV24-1; D gene: TRBD1; J gene: TRBJ2-1; CDR3 DNA: TGTGCCACCAGTGATTCCCTGACAGGGGCCTACAATGAGCAGTTCTTC; CDR3 protein: CATSDSLTGAYNEQFF
clone size: NA; V gene: TRBV29-1; D gene: TRBD2; J gene: TRBJ2-5; CDR3 DNA: TGCAGCGGCAAGGGGCTAGCGGGAATCGAAGGGGAGACCCAGTACTTC; CDR3 protein: CSGKGLAGIEGETQYF
clone size: NA; V gene: TRBV4-1; D gene: NA; J gene: TRBJ1-2; CDR3 DNA: TGCGCCAGCAGCCAAGAAAACGGTTATGGCTACACCTTC; CDR3 protein: CASSQENGYGYTF
clone size: NA; V gene: TRBV6-5; D gene: NA; J gene: TRBJ2-2; CDR3 DNA: TGTGCCAGCAGTTACTGGGGGGGGGCGACCAGCGGGGAGCTGTTTTTT; CDR3 protein: CASSYWGGATSGELFF
clone size: few; V gene: TRBV19; D gene: NA; J gene: TRBJ1-1; CDR3 DNA: TGTGCCAGTAGCCCCACTTCCGGGAATTTGATGCCTGAAGCTTTCTTT; CDR3 protein: CASSPTSGNLMPEAFF
clone size: NA; V gene: TRBV11-2; D gene: NA; J gene: TRBJ2-3; CDR3 DNA: TGTGCCAGCAGCTTTCCCTCTCCGGGGACTAGCACAGATACGCAGTATTTT; CDR3 protein: CASSFPSPGTSTDTQYF
clone size: NA; V gene: TRBV7-3; D gene: TRBD1; J gene: TRBJ2-3; CDR3 DNA: TGTGCCAGCAGCCAGGGACAGGGTTCTGATACGCAGTATTTT; CDR3 protein: CASSQGQGSDTQYF
clone size: NA; V gene: TRBV27; D gene: NA; J gene: TRBJ2-1; CDR3 DNA: TGTGCCAGCAGTTCCGCCCCGGAGGAACTAGCCTGGGAGCAGTTCTTC; CDR3 protein: CASSSAPEELAWEQFF
clone size: once; V gene: TRBV5-3; D gene: NA; J gene: TRBJ2-6; CDR3 DNA: TGTGCCAGAAGCCCAACCCGGGACATTAGTCACTCTGGGGCCAACGTCCTGACTTTC; CDR3 protein: CARSPTRDISHSGANVLTF
clone size: once; V gene: TRBV24-1; D gene: NA; J gene: TRBJ2-5; CDR3 DNA: TGTGCCACCAGTGACCCGGCTAGCTTGATAGAGACCCAGTACTTC; CDR3 protein: CATSDPASLIETQYF
clone size: NA; V gene: TRBV5-1; D gene: NA; J gene: TRBJ2-1; CDR3 DNA: TGCGCCAGCAGCTTGGGGTGGCAGGCCTACAATGAGCAGTTCTTC; CDR3 protein: CASSLGWQAYNEQFF
clone size: NA; V gene: TRBV30; D gene: NA; J gene: TRBJ1-1; CDR3 DNA: TGTGCCTGGAGCGAGCGGACTGAAGCTTTCTTT; CDR3 protein: CAWSERTEAFF
clone size: NA; V gene: TRBV5-1; D gene: NA; J gene: TRBJ2-2; CDR3 DNA: TGCGCCAGCAGCTTGGAGGGGCGGACCGGGGAGCTGTTTTTT; CDR3 protein: CASSLEGRTGELFF
clone size: NA; V gene: TRBV15; D gene: TRBD1; J gene: TRBJ1-4; CDR3 DNA: TGTGCCACCAGCAGAAACAGGGGAGCTAATGAAAAACTGTTTTTT; CDR3 protein: CATSRNRGANEKLFF
clone size: few; V gene: TRBV18; D gene: NA; J gene: TRBJ2-7; CDR3 DNA: TGTGCCAGCTCACGACGGACTGGGGAGCAGTACTTC; CDR3 protein: CASSRRTGEQYF
clone size: NA; V gene: TRBV5-8; D gene: NA; J gene: TRBJ1-5; CDR3 DNA: TGTGCCAGCAGACTGGCGGGGGCTCAGCCCCAGCATTTT; CDR3 protein: CASRLAGAQPQHF
clone size: NA; V gene: TRBV5-6; D gene: NA; J gene: TRBJ2-7; CDR3 DNA: TGTGCCAGCAGGGGATCACAGGCGTCCTCCTACGAGCAGTACTTC; CDR3 protein: CASRGSQASSYEQYF
clone size: NA; V gene: TRBV5-1; D gene: NA; J gene: TRBJ1-2; CDR3 DNA: TGCGCCAGCAGCTTGGGAGGTCCCTCTACCCCGAACTATGGCTACACCTTC; CDR3 protein: CASSLGGPSTPNYGYTF
clone size: NA; V gene: TRBV4-1; D gene: TRBD1; J gene: TRBJ2-7; CDR3 DNA: TGCGCCAGCAGCCAAGCCTCGACAGGGACCTCCTACGAGCAGTACTTC; CDR3 protein: CASSQASTGTSYEQYF
clone size: once; V gene: TRBV7-9; D gene: NA; J gene: TRBJ1-1; CDR3 DNA: TGTGCCAGCAGCGCCGGGAACACTGAAGCTTTCTTT; CDR3 protein: CASSAGNTEAFF
clone size: NA; V gene: TRBV5-1; D gene: NA; J gene: TRBJ2-3; CDR3 DNA: TGCGCCAGCAGCTTCTATTCTGGGGCCGGCACAGATACGCAGTATTTT; CDR3 protein: CASSFYSGAGTDTQYF
clone size: NA; V gene: TRBV5-1; D gene: TRBD1; J gene: TRBJ2-7; CDR3 DNA: TGCGCCAGCAGCCAAGCCCCGGCCAGGGGGCACGAGCAGTACTTC; CDR3 protein: CASSQAPARGHEQYF
clone size: few; V gene: TRBV2; D gene: TRBD2; J gene: TRBJ2-5; CDR3 DNA: TGTGCCATACAGGGAGAAGAGCGGGAGGTACAAGAGACCCAGTACTTC; CDR3 protein: CAIQGEEREVQETQYF
clone size: NA; V gene: TRBV27; D gene: NA; J gene: TRBJ2-6; CDR3 DNA: TGTGCCAGCAGTCCCAGGCGTTCTGGGGCCAACGTCCTGACTTTC; CDR3 protein: CASSPRRSGANVLTF
clone size: NA; V gene: TRBV25-1; D gene: TRBD1; J gene: TRBJ1-6; CDR3 DNA: TGTGCCAGCAGGGGGGACAGGGGTGTCAGTTCACCCCTCCACTTT; CDR3 protein: CASRGDRGVSSPLHF
clone size: NA; V gene: TRBV4-3; D gene: NA; J gene: TRBJ2-3; CDR3 DNA: TGCGCCAGCAGTCCGTTCAGGGAGGGGGGGGCCACAGATACGCAGTATTTT; CDR3 protein: CASSPFREGGATDTQYF
clone size: NA; V gene: TRBV24-1; D gene: TRBD1; J gene: TRBJ1-5; CDR3 DNA: TGTGCCACCAGTGACATAGACAGGGGCCCCAATCAGCCCCAGCATTTT; CDR3 protein: CATSDIDRGPNQPQHF
clone size: NA; V gene: TRBV5-6; D gene: TRBD2; J gene: TRBJ2-1; CDR3 DNA: TGTGCCAGCAGTAGGACTAGTGAGCAGTTCTTC; CDR3 protein: CASSRTSEQFF
clone size: medium-sized; V gene: TRBV2; D gene: TRBD1; J gene: TRBJ1-4; CDR3 DNA: TGTGCCAGCAATGGACAGGGGATTAATGAAAAACTGTTTTTT; CDR3 protein: CASNGQGINEKLFF
clone size: NA; V gene: TRBV11-1; D gene: NA; J gene: TRBJ2-3; CDR3 DNA: TGTGCCAGCAGTTATCGGGGGACCACAGATACGCAGTATTTT; CDR3 protein: CASSYRGTTDTQYF
clone size: NA; V gene: TRBV19; D gene: TRBD2; J gene: TRBJ2-1; CDR3 DNA: TGTGCCAGTAGTATAGAGCGGGGGGCTAGCAATGAGCAGTTCTTC; CDR3 protein: CASSIERGASNEQFF
clone size: NA; V gene: TRBV5-1; D gene: TRBD2; J gene: TRBJ2-1; CDR3 DNA: TGCGCCAGCGTCCCGAGCGGGGGGTACAATGAGCAGTTCTTC; CDR3 protein: CASVPSGGYNEQFF
clone size: NA; V gene: TRBV6-5; D gene: NA; J gene: TRBJ1-3; CDR3 DNA: TGTGCCAGCAGACCCGACAGGCCGGGAAACACCATATATTTT; CDR3 protein: CASRPDRPGNTIYF
clone size: NA; V gene: TRBV12-3/TRBV12-4; D gene: TRBD2; J gene: TRBJ2-3; CDR3 DNA: TGTGCCAGCAGCGCTAGCAGCGGGGGGCAGTATTTT; CDR3 protein: CASSASSGGQYF
clone size: NA; V gene: TRBV4-1; D gene: NA; J gene: TRBJ2-7; CDR3 DNA: TGCGCCAGCAGCCAAGGACTGGGGCTCTCCTACGAGCAGTACTTC; CDR3 protein: CASSQGLGLSYEQYF